The 23 T cell receptor beta chains below were found in one sample sequenced in a study of blood T cell repertoires in COVID-19. Only in-frame clones appear in the TCRdb table, and some are missing; sequencing was by immunoSEQ multiplex PCR. The table has fewer than 250,000 clones, 80% to 90% seen once; the top ten hold around 1.1%. Sequenced: peripheral blood. All receptors come from a man aged 25-45 years with acute or convalescent COVID-19.

This chain connects TRBV9 to TRBJ1-2; no definite D call. CDR1 SGDLS and CDR2 YYNGEE come from the germline V gene. This CDR3 has 15 residues. V shed 0 bases and J shed 7 bases, with 16 bases lying between them. This chain's CDR3 is CASSVANPRGGGYTF. CDR3 sequence (DNA): TGTGCCAGCAGCGTAGCTAATCCGCGCGGAGGTGGCTACACCTTC.

This chain uses TRBV29-1 with TRBJ2-7, with TRBD1 identical over 9 bases. Trimming took 3 bases from V and 5 from J; bases not matched to a gene: 2. Germline lookup yields CDR1 SQVTM and CDR2 ANQGSEA. The CDR3 sequence is 12 residues long. The CDR3 here is CSVDRDRDEQYF. In nucleotides, the CDR3 is TGCAGCGTTGATCGGGACAGGGACGAGCAGTACTTC.

The chain carries TRBV9 and TRBJ1-2; 11 bases agree with TRBD1. J lost 5 bases, V lost 4 bases, and 13 bases had no gene match. CDR3 length: 17 amino acids. Per germline, CDR1 SGDLS and CDR2 YYNGEE. The CDR3 DNA reads TGTGCCAGCAGCTCGCCGGGACAGGGGGTTTTTGGGTATGGCTACACCTTC. This translates into CASSSPGQGVFGYGYTF.

This clone has a single count. This sequence joins TRBV29-1 and TRBJ2-3; 9 bases are shared with TRBD2. The junction had 7 bases not matched to a gene; V was cut back by 6 bases and J by 6 bases. CDR3 length: 13 amino acids. Germline V gene lookup returns CDR1 SQVTM and CDR2 ANQGSEA. The DNA for the CDR3 is TGCAGCGTCGTAGCGGGGGTGGGTGATACGCAGTATTTT. Its translation: CSVVAGVGDTQYF.

The chain recombines TRBV7-3 with TRBJ2-7; TRBD2 aligns across 8 bases. The germline V gene encodes CDR1 SGHTA and CDR2 FQGTGA. This CDR3 has 16 residues. V gave up 5 bases and J gave up 1 base; unmatched junction bases: 10. CDR3 amino acids: CASSPQPTSASYEQYF. In nucleotides, the CDR3 is TGTGCCAGCAGCCCCCAGCCGACTAGCGCATCCTACGAGCAGTACTTC.

The chain carries TRBV3-1 (or the pseudogene TRBV3-2) and TRBJ1-2; D is uncertain. Trimming took 2 bases from V and 8 from J, leaving 9 bases between them. Per the germline V gene, CDR1 is LGHDT and CDR2 is YNNKEL (reference sequence). The CDR3 spans 12 residues. The CDR3 sequence: CASSQSIVGYTF. The CDR3 DNA follows: TGTGCCAGCAGCCAATCCATAGTGGGCTACACCTTC.

This rearrangement joins TRBV6-4 to TRBJ2-1, with D uncertain. This CDR3 has 14 residues. CDR1 and CDR2 from the germline V gene are MRHNA and SNTAGT. V was shortened by 0 bases and J by 8 bases, with 11 bases between the two germline ends. CDR3 sequence (DNA): TGTGCCAGCAGTGACTCGTGGGCTTCGGATGAGCAGTTCTTC. Protein product: CASSDSWASDEQFF.

The chain joins TRBV28 to TRBJ1-2; TRBD1 agrees at 10 bases. This CDR3 comprises 13 residues. CDR1 and CDR2 (germline): MDHEN, SYDVKM. Losses at the gene ends were 10 bases for V and 8 bases for J; bases not matched to a gene: 10. The CDR3 loop is CATVRQGAGGYTF. The CDR3, as DNA: TGTGCCACCGTAAGACAGGGGGCGGGAGGCTACACCTTC.

This chain connects TRBV28 to TRBJ1-5; 7 positions match TRBD1. The CDR3 has 14 amino acids. Germline V gene sequence: CDR1 MDHEN, CDR2 SYDVKM. Germline trimming cut 3 bases from V and 6 bases from J; bases unmatched to any gene: 5. The CDR3 DNA sequence: TGTGCCAGCAGTTTTACAGGGGTGAGTCAGCCCCAGCATTTT. Encoded protein: CASSFTGVSQPQHF.

This clone came up a few times. This same CDR3 is encoded by further DNA sequences in the sample. V is TRBV18 and J is TRBJ1-1; D remains ambiguous. V dropped 3 bases and J dropped 5 bases, with 7 bases sitting between them. CDR3 length: 12 residues. CDR1 is KGHSH and CDR2 is LQKENI in the germline V gene. As DNA, the CDR3 is TGTGCCAGCTCACCGATACGGACTGAAGCTTTCTTT. Its protein is CASSPIRTEAFF.

The J gene is TRBJ2-7, the V gene TRBV4-1, with 14 bases aligning to TRBD2. CDR1 and CDR2 from the germline V gene are MGHRA and YSYEKL. The CDR3 spans 15 residues. The junction had 2 bases not matched to a gene; V was cut back by 4 bases and J by 3 bases. This CDR3 is CASSPGTSGGYEQYF. In DNA, the CDR3 is TGCGCCAGCAGCCCAGGGACTAGCGGGGGCTACGAGCAGTACTTC.

The chain combines TRBV19 with TRBJ1-1, with D tentatively TRBD1 (6 bases). The CDR3 is 15 residues long. CDR1 is LNHDA, CDR2 SQIVND, per germline (reference sequence). The ends were cut back, 2 bases at V and 0 bases at J, with 10 bases in the middle. The CDR3 protein is CASSIRGQMNTEAFF. Here the CDR3 DNA reads TGTGCCAGTAGTATACGAGGACAGATGAACACTGAAGCTTTCTTT.

The V and J genes are TRBV28 and TRBJ2-3; D might be TRBD1 (5 bases). Trimming took 4 bases from V and 4 from J, leaving 15 bases between them. CDR3 size: 15 residues. Germline V gives CDR1 MDHEN, CDR2 SYDVKM. In nucleotides, the CDR3 is TGTGCCAGCAGTTGGGGCAGGGCAGAGTCAGATACGCAGTATTTT. The encoded protein is CASSWGRAESDTQYF.

CDR3 in DNA: TGTGCCAGCAGCTTGCGCTCTGAAGCGGGATTTCGCAATGAGCAGTTCTTC. Encoded protein: CASSLRSEAGFRNEQFF. J is TRBJ2-1 and V is TRBV7-3; TRBD2 agrees at 7 bases. The CDR3 length is 17 residues. The trim removed 3 bases at V and 6 bases at J, leaving 14 bases unmatched. Germline V gives CDR1 SGHTA, CDR2 FQGTGA.

The sample holds a few counts of this clone. This sequence joins TRBV3-1 (or the pseudogene TRBV3-2) and TRBJ1-2, with TRBD1 as a possible D gene (6 bases). Trimming pared 4 bases from V and 4 bases from J, leaving 10 bases between. CDR1 is LGHDT and CDR2 is YNNKEL in the germline V gene (reference sequence). This CDR3 region has 13 residues. The CDR3 region has the DNA TGTGCCAGCAGCCCGGACAGAAGCTATGGCTACACCTTC. This gives the protein CASSPDRSYGYTF.

The J gene is TRBJ2-7, the V gene TRBV7-9, with TRBD1 identical over 11 bases. Germline V CDR1 and CDR2: SEHNR, FQNEAQ (reference sequence). This CDR3 comprises 14 residues. V shed 2 bases and J 5 bases; nucleotides not matched to a gene: 2. The CDR3 DNA is TGTGCCAGCAGCTTATGGACAGGGGGCGACGAGCAGTACTTC. Protein: CASSLWTGGDEQYF.

This clone has only one observation. V and J are TRBV15 and TRBJ2-3; TRBD2 matches 9 bases. V lost 1 base to trimming and J lost 6 bases; unmatched junction nucleotides: 14. Germline CDR1 and CDR2: LNHNV and YYDKDF (reference sequence). This CDR3 comprises 18 residues. This chain's CDR3 is CATSRGGVAGVSWDTQYF. The CDR3 DNA sequence: TGTGCCACCAGCAGAGGAGGGGTAGCGGGAGTGAGCTGGGATACGCAGTATTTT.

The J gene is TRBJ2-3, the V gene TRBV28, with D possibly being TRBD2 (7 bases). V was trimmed by 3 bases and J by 1 base, leaving 14 bases between them. CDR1 is MDHEN, CDR2 SYDVKM, per germline. This CDR3 has 16 amino acids. The CDR3 loop reads CASSFNRGAGTDTQYF. The CDR3 nucleotides are TGTGCCAGCAGTTTCAACCGGGGGGCTGGCACAGATACGCAGTATTTT.

The gene calls are TRBV30 and TRBJ2-3; 14 nucleotides line up with TRBD2. Germline V gene sequence: CDR1 GTSNPN, CDR2 SVGIG (reference sequence). This CDR3 is 16 amino acids long. With 1 base clipped from V and 3 bases from J, the junction kept 3 bases outside the gene matches. CDR3 loop: CAWSGLAGGRTDTQYF. The CDR3 bases are TGTGCCTGGAGTGGACTAGCGGGGGGGCGGACAGATACGCAGTATTTT.

CDR3 residues: CASSQDPLAGSTDTQYF. CDR3 nucleotides: TGTGCCAGCAGCCAAGATCCATTAGCGGGGAGCACAGATACGCAGTATTTT. V is TRBV3-1 (or the pseudogene TRBV3-2) and J is TRBJ2-3; 8 positions agree with TRBD2. This CDR3 is 17 amino acids long. Trimming removed 0 bases from V and 0 bases from J; junction bases left unmatched: 5. Germline-derived CDR1 and CDR2 are LGHDT and YNNKEL (reference sequence).

The CDR3 reads CASRPRGAFTEAFF. The CDR3 coding sequence is TGTGCCAGCAGACCCCGCGGGGCGTTCACTGAAGCTTTCTTT. This chain uses TRBV28 with TRBJ1-1, with D possibly matching TRBD1 (5 bases). Germline CDR1 and CDR2: MDHEN and SYDVKM. Trimming cost V 6 bases and J 4 bases, with 15 bases left between them. This CDR3 spans 14 amino acids. Using reference TRBV28 and TRBJ1-1 for the parts outside the CDR3, the full variable domain is DVKVTQSSRYLVKRTGEKVFLECVQDMDHENMFWYRQDPGLGLRLIYFSYDVKMKEKGDIPEGYSVSREKKERFSLILESASTNQTSMYLCASRPRGAFTEAFFGQGTRLTVV.

The chain joins TRBV5-4 to TRBJ1-1; 7 positions agree with TRBD1. This CDR3 has 16 residues. CDR1 is SGHNT, CDR2 YYREEE, per germline (reference sequence). Trimming removed 4 bases from V and 2 bases from J; junction bases left unmatched: 11. CDR3 residues: CASSLSPGQPNTEAFF. CDR3 in DNA: TGTGCCAGCAGCCTCTCCCCGGGACAGCCAAACACTGAAGCTTTCTTT.

The chain links TRBV6-1 to TRBJ1-3, with 8 bases fitting TRBD1. Unmatched junction bases numbered 7, after V lost 3 bases and J lost 6 bases. The germline V gene encodes CDR1 MNHNS and CDR2 SASEGT. The CDR3 is made up of 15 amino acids. CDR3 region: CASSDPGGAENTIYF. CDR3 DNA sequence: TGTGCCAGCAGTGATCCAGGGGGCGCAGAAAACACCATATATTTT.